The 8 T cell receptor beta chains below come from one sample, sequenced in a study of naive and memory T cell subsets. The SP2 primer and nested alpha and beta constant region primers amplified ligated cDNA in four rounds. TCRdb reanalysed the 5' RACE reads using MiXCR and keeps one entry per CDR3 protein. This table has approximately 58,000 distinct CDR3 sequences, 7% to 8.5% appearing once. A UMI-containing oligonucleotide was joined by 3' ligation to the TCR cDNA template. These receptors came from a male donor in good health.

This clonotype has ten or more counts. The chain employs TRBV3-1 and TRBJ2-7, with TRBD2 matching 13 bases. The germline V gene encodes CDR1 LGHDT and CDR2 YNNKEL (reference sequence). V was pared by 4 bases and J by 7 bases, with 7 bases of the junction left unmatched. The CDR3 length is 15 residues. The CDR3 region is CASSLGTSGTREQYF. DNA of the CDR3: TGTGCCAGCAGCCTAGGGACTAGCGGGACTCGGGAGCAGTACTTC.

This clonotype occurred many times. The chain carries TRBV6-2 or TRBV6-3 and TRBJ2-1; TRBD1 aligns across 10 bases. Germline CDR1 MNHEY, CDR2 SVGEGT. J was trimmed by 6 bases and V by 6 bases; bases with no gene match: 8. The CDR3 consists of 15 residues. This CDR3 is CASSKGTGESNEQFF. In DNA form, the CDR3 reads TGTGCCAGCAGCAAAGGGACAGGGGAATCCAATGAGCAGTTCTTC.

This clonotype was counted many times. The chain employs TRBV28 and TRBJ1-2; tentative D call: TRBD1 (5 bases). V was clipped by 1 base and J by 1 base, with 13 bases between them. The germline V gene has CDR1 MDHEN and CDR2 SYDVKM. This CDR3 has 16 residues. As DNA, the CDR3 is TGTGCCAGCAGTTTATTAGGGACGGATGGTAACTATGGCTACACCTTC. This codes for CASSLLGTDGNYGYTF.

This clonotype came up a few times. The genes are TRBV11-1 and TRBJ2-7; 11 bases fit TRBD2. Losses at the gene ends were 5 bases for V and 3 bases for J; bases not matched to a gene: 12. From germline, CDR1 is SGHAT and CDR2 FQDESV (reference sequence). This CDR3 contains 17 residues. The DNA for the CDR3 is TGTGCCAGCAGCGATGGACTAGCGGGCTTAATTAACTACGAGCAGTACTTC. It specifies CASSDGLAGLINYEQYF.

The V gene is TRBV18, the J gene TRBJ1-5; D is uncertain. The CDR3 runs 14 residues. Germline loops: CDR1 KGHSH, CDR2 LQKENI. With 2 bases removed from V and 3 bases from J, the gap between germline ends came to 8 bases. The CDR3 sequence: CASSPDGINQPQHF. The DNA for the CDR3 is TGTGCCAGCTCACCAGACGGTATCAATCAGCCCCAGCATTTT.

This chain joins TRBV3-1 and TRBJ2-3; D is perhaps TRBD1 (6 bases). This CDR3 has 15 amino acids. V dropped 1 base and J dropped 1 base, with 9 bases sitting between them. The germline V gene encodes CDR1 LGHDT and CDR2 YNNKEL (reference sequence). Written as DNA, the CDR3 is TGTGCCAGCAGCCAAGGGACAGCGGGCACAGATACGCAGTATTTT. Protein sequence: CASSQGTAGTDTQYF.

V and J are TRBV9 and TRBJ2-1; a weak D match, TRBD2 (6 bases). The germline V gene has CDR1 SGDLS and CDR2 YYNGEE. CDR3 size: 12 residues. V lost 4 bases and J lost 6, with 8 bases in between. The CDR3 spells CASSPSVNEQFF. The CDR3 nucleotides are TGTGCCAGCAGCCCTAGCGTCAATGAGCAGTTCTTC.

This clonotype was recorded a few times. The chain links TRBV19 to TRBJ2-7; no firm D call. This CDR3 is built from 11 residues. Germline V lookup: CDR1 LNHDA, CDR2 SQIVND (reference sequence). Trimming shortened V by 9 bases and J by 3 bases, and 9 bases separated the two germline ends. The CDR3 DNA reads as TGTGCCAGCGGGCAGATCTACGAGCAGTACTTC. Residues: CASGQIYEQYF.